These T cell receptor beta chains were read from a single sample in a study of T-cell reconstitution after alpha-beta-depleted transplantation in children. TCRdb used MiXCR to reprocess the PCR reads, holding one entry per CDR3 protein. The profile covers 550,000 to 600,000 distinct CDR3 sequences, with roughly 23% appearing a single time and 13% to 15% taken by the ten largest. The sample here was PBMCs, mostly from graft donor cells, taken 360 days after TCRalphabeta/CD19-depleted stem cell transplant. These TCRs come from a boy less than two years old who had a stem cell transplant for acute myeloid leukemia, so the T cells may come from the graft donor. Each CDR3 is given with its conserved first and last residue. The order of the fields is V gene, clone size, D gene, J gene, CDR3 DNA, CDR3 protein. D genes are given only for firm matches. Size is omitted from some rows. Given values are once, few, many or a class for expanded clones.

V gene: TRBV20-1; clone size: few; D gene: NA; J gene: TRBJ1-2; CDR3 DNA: TGCAGTGCTCGACTCACTGGCAGACTTGGGGGCTACACCTTC; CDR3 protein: CSARLTGRLGGYTF
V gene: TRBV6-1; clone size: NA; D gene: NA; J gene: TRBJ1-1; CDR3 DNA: TGTGCCAGCTTAAGTTCGGATTTCGGGCGGACTGAAGCTTTCTTT; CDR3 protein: CASLSSDFGRTEAFF
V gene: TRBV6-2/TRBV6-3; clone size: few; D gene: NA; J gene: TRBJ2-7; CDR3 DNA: TGTGCCAGCAGCCGGGGACCGGACGAGCAGTACTTC; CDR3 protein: CASSRGPDEQYF
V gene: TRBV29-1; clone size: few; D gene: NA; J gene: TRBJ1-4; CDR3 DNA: TGCAGCGTTTTCTTGAGGGAAGAAAAACTGTTTTTT; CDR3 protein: CSVFLREEKLFF
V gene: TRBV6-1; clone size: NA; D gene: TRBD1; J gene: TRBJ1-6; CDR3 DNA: TGTGCCAGCAGCCCCGGGACAGGGATTTCACCCCTCCACTTT; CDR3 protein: CASSPGTGISPLHF
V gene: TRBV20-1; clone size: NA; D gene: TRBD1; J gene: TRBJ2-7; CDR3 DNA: TGCAGTGCTAGAGGACAGGGGGGCCACTACGAGCAGTACTTC; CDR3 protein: CSARGQGGHYEQYF
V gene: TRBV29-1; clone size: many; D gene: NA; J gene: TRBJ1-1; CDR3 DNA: TGCAGCGTCGCATTGGGGAATACTGAAGCTTTCTTT; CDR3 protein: CSVALGNTEAFF
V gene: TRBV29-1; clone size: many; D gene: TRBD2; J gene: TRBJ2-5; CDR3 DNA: TGCAGCGTAGGAGGGACTAGGCCAGAGACCCAGTACTTC; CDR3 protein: CSVGGTRPETQYF
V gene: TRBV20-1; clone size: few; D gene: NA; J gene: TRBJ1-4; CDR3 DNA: TGCAGTGCTAGAGATTGGGGGGCTGCAACTAATGAAAAACTGTTTTTT; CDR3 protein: CSARDWGAATNEKLFF
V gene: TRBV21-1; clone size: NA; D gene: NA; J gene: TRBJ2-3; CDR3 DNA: TGTGCCAGCAGCATCTGGCGGGGGGAGGTAGATACGCAGTATTTT; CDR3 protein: CASSIWRGEVDTQYF
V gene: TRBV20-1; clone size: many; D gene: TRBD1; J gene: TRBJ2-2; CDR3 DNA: TGCAGTGCTGGGCAGGGGGCGCTAAACACCGGGGAGCTGTTTTTT; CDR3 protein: CSAGQGALNTGELFF
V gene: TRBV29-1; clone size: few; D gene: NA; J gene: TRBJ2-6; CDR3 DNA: TGCAGCGTTGAGATTGGGGCCAACGTCCTGACTTTC; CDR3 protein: CSVEIGANVLTF
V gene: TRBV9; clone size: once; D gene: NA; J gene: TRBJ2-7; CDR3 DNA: TGTGCCAGCAGCGTAGGTGGGCAGGGCCTCTACGAGCAGTACTTC; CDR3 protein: CASSVGGQGLYEQYF
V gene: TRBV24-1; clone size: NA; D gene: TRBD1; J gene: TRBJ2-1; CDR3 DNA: TGTGCCACCAGTGATTTGCAAGGGGGCCTTAATGAGCAGTTCTTC; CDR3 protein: CATSDLQGGLNEQFF
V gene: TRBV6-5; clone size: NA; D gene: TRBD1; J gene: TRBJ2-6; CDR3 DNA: TGTGCCAGCAGTTACTCGGTGGGGACAGTCTCTGGGGCCAACGTCCTGACTTTC; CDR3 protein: CASSYSVGTVSGANVLTF
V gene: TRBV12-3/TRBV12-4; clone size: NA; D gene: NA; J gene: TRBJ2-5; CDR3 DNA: TGTGCCAGCAGTTTACGGCAGGGCTACGAGACCCAGTACTTC; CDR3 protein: CASSLRQGYETQYF
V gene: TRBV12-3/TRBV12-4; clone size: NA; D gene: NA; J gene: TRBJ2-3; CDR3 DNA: TGTGCCAGCAGAACCGGGACTCCCCTCACAGATACGCAGTATTTT; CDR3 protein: CASRTGTPLTDTQYF
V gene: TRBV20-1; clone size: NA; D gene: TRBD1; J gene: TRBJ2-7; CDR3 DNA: TGCAGTGCCAGCCCCGGGACAGGCTACTACGAGCAGTACTTC; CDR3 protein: CSASPGTGYYEQYF
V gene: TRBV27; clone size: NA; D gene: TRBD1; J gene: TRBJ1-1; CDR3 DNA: TGTGCCAGCAGTTTATCGGGGACAGGGGTTGGCTGGGCTGAAGCTTTCTTT; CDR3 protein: CASSLSGTGVGWAEAFF
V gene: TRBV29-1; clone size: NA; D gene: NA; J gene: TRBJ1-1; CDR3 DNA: TGCAGCGTGGGACCCATAGGGGCTTGGACTGAAGCTTTCTTT; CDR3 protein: CSVGPIGAWTEAFF
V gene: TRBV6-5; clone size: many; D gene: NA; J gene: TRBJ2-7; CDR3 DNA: TGTGCCAGCAGCTTCGGGACACCCTATGCCTACGAGCAGTACTTC; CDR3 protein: CASSFGTPYAYEQYF
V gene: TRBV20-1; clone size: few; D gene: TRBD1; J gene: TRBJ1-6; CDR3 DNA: TGCAGTGCGAGGGACAGGTTTAATTCACCCCTCCACTTT; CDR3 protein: CSARDRFNSPLHF
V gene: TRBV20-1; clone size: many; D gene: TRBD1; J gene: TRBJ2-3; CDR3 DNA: TGCAGTGCTAGAGATCGGCACAGGGGGACAGATACGCAGTATTTT; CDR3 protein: CSARDRHRGTDTQYF
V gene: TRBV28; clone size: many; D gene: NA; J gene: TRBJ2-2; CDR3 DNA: TGTGCCAGCGGGTACTCGCGAGTGAACACCGGGGAGCTGTTTTTT; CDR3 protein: CASGYSRVNTGELFF
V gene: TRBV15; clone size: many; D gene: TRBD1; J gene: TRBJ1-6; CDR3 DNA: TGTGCCACTACCGACAGGGACAATTCACCCCTCCACTTT; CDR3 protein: CATTDRDNSPLHF
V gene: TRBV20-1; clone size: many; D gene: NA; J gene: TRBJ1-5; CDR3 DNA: TGCAGTGCTAGAGGGGTCAATCAGCCCCAGCATTTT; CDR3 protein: CSARGVNQPQHF
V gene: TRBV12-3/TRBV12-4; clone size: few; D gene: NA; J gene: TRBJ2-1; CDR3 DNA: TGTGCCAGCAGTTTAAAGAGGTCAGGGGTGGGCTACAATGAGCAGTTCTTC; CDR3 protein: CASSLKRSGVGYNEQFF
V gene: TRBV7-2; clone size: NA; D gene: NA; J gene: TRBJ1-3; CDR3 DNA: TGTGCCAGCAGCGCCCGGACCCCTACGGACACCATATATTTT; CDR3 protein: CASSARTPTDTIYF
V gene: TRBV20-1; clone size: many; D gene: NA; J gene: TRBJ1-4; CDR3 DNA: TGCAGTGCTAGGCGGCTCGGAGGGGAAAAACTGTTTTTT; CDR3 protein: CSARRLGGEKLFF
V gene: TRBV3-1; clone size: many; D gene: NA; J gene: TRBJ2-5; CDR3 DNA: TGTGCCAGCAGCCAAGCGACGATCGGGGGGCTTGAGACCCAGTACTTC; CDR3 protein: CASSQATIGGLETQYF
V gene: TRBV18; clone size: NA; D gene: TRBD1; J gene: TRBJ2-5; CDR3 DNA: TGTGCCAGCACTGGGACAGGGGGTCAAGAGACCCAGTACTTC; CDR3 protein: CASTGTGGQETQYF
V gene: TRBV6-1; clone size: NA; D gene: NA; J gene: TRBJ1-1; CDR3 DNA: TGTGCCAGCAGTCAGGGGAGCCCAAACACTGAAGCTTTCTTT; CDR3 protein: CASSQGSPNTEAFF
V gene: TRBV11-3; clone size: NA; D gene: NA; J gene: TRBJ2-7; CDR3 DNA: TGTGCCAGCAGCCGCCCCCCCTTTACCATGGGCGAGCAGTACTTC; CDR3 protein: CASSRPPFTMGEQYF
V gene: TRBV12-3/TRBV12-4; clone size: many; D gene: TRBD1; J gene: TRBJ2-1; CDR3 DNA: TGTGCCAGCAGTGTCCCGACAGGGGAATTACACAATGAGCAGTTCTTC; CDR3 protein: CASSVPTGELHNEQFF
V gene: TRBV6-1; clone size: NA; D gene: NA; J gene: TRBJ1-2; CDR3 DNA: TGTGCCAGCGCTCGGGACAAGTCCCTCTATGGCTACACCTTC; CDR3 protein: CASARDKSLYGYTF
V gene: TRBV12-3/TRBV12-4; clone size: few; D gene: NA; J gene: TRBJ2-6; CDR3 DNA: TGTGCCAGCAGCCCGCGCCGGGACACCAGCTCTGGGGCCAACGTCCTGACTTTC; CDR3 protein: CASSPRRDTSSGANVLTF
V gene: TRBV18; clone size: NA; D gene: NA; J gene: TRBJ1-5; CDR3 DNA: TGTGCCAGCTCACCACTCCCTAGCAATCAGCCCCAGCATTTT; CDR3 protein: CASSPLPSNQPQHF
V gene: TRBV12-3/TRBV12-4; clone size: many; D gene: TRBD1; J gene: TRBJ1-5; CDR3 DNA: TGTGCCAGCAGCACAGGGGGATTTAGCAATCAGCCCCAGCATTTT; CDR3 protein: CASSTGGFSNQPQHF
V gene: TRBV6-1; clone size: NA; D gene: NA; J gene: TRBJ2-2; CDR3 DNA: TGTGCCAGCAGTCCGGACACAGACCCGAACACCGGGGAGCTGTTTTTT; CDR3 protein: CASSPDTDPNTGELFF
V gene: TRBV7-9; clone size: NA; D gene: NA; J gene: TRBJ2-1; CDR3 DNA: TGTGCCAGCAGCGAGGGGTCCTACAATGAGCAGTTCTTC; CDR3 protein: CASSEGSYNEQFF
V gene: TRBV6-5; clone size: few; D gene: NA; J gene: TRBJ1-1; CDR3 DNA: TGTGCCAGCAGTTACCGACGAGGTACTGAAGCTTTCTTT; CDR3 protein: CASSYRRGTEAFF
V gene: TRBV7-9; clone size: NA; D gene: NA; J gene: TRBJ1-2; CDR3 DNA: TGTGCCAGCAGCAGGGACCTCCTAAACTATGGCTACACCTTC; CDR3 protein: CASSRDLLNYGYTF
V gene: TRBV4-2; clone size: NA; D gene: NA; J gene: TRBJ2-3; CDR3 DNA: TGTGCCAGCAGCCAAAAAACAGCAGATACGCAGTATTTT; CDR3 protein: CASSQKTADTQYF
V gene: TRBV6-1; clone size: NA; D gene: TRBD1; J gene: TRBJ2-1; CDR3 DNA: TGTGCCAGCGGGACAGGGTTCTACAATGAGCAGTTCTTC; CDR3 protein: CASGTGFYNEQFF
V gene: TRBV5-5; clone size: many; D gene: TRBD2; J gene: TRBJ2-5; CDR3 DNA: TGTGCCAGCAGCTCTACTAGCGGGGGGGCTTCGGAGACCCAGTACTTC; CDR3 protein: CASSSTSGGASETQYF
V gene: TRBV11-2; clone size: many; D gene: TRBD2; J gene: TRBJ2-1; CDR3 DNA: TGTGCCAGCACCAATAATATAGCGGGGATCCCCCCTCATTATGAGCAGTTCTTC; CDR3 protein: CASTNNIAGIPPHYEQFF
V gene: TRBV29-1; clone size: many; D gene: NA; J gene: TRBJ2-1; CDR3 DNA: TGCAGCGTTGCCGAAAGGGGGGGCAATGAGCAGTTCTTC; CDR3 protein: CSVAERGGNEQFF
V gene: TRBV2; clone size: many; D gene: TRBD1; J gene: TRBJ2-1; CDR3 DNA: TGTGCCAGCAGTCTAGACAGGGGGAGCTACAATGAGCAGTTCTTC; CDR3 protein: CASSLDRGSYNEQFF
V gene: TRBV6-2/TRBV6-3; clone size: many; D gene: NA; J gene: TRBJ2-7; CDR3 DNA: TGTGCCAGCACCCCTTCTGTACCCCCCTACGAGCAGTACTTC; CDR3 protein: CASTPSVPPYEQYF
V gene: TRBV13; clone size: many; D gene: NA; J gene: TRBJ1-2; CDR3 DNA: TGTGCCAGCAGCTTCATAACAGGGAGAGGGGGCTACACCTTC; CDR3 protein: CASSFITGRGGYTF
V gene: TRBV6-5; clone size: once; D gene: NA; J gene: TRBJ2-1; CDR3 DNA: TGTGCCAGCAGTTACTCCGGGCTTGATGAGCAGTTCTTC; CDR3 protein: CASSYSGLDEQFF
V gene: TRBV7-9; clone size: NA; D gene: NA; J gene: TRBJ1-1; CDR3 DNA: TGTGCCAGCAGCCCGAACGACATGGCGCTCGAAGCTTTCTTT; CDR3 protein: CASSPNDMALEAFF
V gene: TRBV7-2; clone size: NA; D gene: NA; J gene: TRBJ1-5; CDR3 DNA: TGTGCCAGCAGCTTAGGCCCCGAGGGATACCAGCCCCAGCATTTT; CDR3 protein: CASSLGPEGYQPQHF
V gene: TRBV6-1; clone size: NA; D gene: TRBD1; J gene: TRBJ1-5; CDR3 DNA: TGTGCCAGCAGTAGGGACAGGCCCCTTCTGTGGCCCCAGCATTTT; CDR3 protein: CASSRDRPLLWPQHF
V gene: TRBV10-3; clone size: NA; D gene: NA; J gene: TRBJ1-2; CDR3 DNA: TGTGCCATCAGTGAGTCAGTCTATGGCTACACCTTC; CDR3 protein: CAISESVYGYTF
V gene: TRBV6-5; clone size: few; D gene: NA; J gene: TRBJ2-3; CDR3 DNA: TGTGCCAGCAGTTACGGACGCCGTACAGATACGCAGTATTTT; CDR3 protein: CASSYGRRTDTQYF
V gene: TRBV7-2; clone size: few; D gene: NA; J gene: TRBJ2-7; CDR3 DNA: TGTGCCAGCAGCTCCCCATGGGAAGCGGACGAGCAGTACTTC; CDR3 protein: CASSSPWEADEQYF